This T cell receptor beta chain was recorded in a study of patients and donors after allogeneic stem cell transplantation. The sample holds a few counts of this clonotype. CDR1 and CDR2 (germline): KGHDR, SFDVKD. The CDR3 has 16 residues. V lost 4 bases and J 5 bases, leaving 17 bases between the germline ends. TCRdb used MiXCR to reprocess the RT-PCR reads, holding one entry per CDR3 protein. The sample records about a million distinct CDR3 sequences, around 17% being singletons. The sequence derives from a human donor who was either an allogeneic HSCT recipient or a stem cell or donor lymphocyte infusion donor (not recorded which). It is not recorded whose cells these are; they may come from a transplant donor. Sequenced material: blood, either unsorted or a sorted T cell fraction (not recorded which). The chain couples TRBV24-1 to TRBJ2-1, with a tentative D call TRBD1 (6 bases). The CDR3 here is CATSDRGGTKNNEQFF. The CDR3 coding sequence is TGTGCCACCAGTGACAGGGGTGGTACAAAGAACAATGAGCAGTTCTTC.